This T cell receptor (beta chain) appears in the sequencing data of a study of PD-L1 blockade in urothelial cancer. TCRdb's table, derived via immunoSEQ multiplex PCR, lists solely in-frame clones and lacks some. The table lists approximately 14,000 clones, around 89% of them singletons, with approximately 14% in the top ten. CDR1 and CDR2 (germline): SGHNT, YENEEA. The CDR3 is made up of 17 amino acids. Trimming took 8 bases from V and 3 from J; bases not matched to a gene: 10. The rearrangement uses TRBV11-3 and TRBJ2-3, with 14 bases fitting TRBD2. The receptor was derived from a man in his 70s with urothelial cancer. Sample: PBMCs, taken around atezolizumab (anti-PD-L1) treatment. Written as DNA, the CDR3 is TGTGCCAGCGCTTATGGACTAGCGGGGGGCCGTACAGATACGCAGTATTTT. Translating gives CASAYGLAGGRTDTQYF.